The rows below give T cell receptor beta chains drawn from one sample of a study of shared clonotypes between healthy human individuals. The data were produced by immunoSEQ multiplex PCR, yet TCRdb's version contains in-frame clones alone and is incomplete. The data contain nearly 1 million clones, about three quarters of them singletons. The sequencing sample was made of memory CD4+ T cells sorted from blood. Receptors originate from a man aged 18 to 35 in good health. The CDR3 runs from the conserved cysteine through the conserved F or W. A D gene is named only where the DNA matches it firmly. Not all rows give a size; the values are once, few, many and, for expanded clones, a class.

CDR3aa	CDR3nt	abundance	v_gene	j_gene	d_gene
CASGDGRKLFF	TGTGCCAGCGGGGACGGTAGAAAACTGTTTTTT	-	TRBV2	TRBJ1-4	-
CASSLGGQGQGYTF	TGTGCCAGCAGCCTCGGGGGACAGGGGCAAGGCTACACCTTC	few	TRBV2	TRBJ1-2	TRBD1
CASNQDYHEQYF	TGTGCCAGCAACCAGGATTACCACGAGCAGTACTTC	-	TRBV6-6	TRBJ2-7	-
CASSLDGGGAGELFF	TGTGCCAGCAGCTTGGATGGGGGTGGGGCCGGGGAGCTGTTTTTT	-	TRBV5-4	TRBJ2-2	-
CASSESVPRQQYF	TGTGCCAGCAGTGAAAGTGTCCCGAGACAGCAGTACTTC	-	TRBV6-1	TRBJ2-7	-
CASSQDRAAVYEQYF	TGCGCCAGCAGCCAAGATCGGGCAGCGGTCTACGAGCAGTACTTC	-	TRBV4-3	TRBJ2-7	-
CASSVAPLAGEGKFF	TGTGCCAGCAGCGTAGCTCCCCTAGCGGGAGAGGGAAAGTTCTTC	-	TRBV9	TRBJ2-1	TRBD2
CASSFRPGTKNTEAFF	TGTGCCAGCAGTTTCCGCCCCGGGACAAAGAACACTGAAGCTTTCTTT	-	TRBV28	TRBJ1-1	-
CASSWGRTGYEQYF	TGTGCCAGCAGCTGGGGCCGGACAGGCTACGAGCAGTACTTC	-	TRBV5-6	TRBJ2-7	TRBD1
CASSWDRGYEQYF	TGTGCCAGCAGCTGGGACCGAGGATACGAGCAGTACTTC	-	TRBV7-9	TRBJ2-7	-
CASSAKLLAGVGGNEQFF	TGTGCCAGCAGCGCCAAGCTACTAGCGGGAGTTGGTGGCAATGAGCAGTTCTTC	-	TRBV9	TRBJ2-1	TRBD2
CASSPDRGDTEAFF	TGTGCCAGCAGCCCGGACAGGGGGGACACTGAAGCTTTCTTT	many	TRBV11-1	TRBJ1-1	TRBD1
CASSLVGTEAFF	TGTGCCAGCAGCTTGGTAGGGACTGAAGCTTTCTTT	-	TRBV5-4	TRBJ1-1	-
CASSPGSSGNTIYF	TGCGCCAGCAGCCCTGGAAGCTCTGGAAACACCATATATTTT	-	TRBV4-1	TRBJ1-3	-
CAWSVQGAGQQYF	TGTGCCTGGAGTGTACAAGGGGCAGGACAGCAGTACTTC	-	TRBV30	TRBJ2-7	-
CSVDRGGNTEAFF	TGCAGCGTGGACAGGGGCGGCAACACTGAAGCTTTCTTT	-	TRBV29-1	TRBJ1-1	TRBD1
CAISEADLGEQFF	TGTGCCATCAGTGAGGCGGATTTAGGTGAGCAGTTCTTC	-	TRBV10-3	TRBJ2-1	-
CASSGTSIHEQFF	TGTGCCAGCAGCGGGACTAGCATCCATGAGCAGTTCTTC	few	TRBV19	TRBJ2-1	TRBD2
CASSPKWEGNHEQFF	TGTGCCAGCTCACCTAAGTGGGAGGGCAACCATGAGCAGTTCTTC	-	TRBV18	TRBJ2-1	TRBD2
CASSFGLAGGQNEQFF	TGTGCCAGCAGCTTCGGACTAGCGGGGGGGCAGAATGAGCAGTTCTTC	-	TRBV5-4	TRBJ2-1	TRBD2
CASSGGGGTEAFF	TGTGCCAGCTCTGGAGGGGGGGGCACTGAAGCTTTCTTT	-	TRBV7-9	TRBJ1-1	-
CASSAGTSGNTIYF	TGTGCCAGCAGTGCCGGGACCAGTGGAAACACCATATATTTT	-	TRBV2	TRBJ1-3	-
CASSLAGQLFYGYTF	TGTGCCAGCAGCTTAGCGGGACAACTGTTCTATGGCTACACCTTC	once	TRBV7-8	TRBJ1-2	-
CASSLGLVRGDEKLFF	TGTGCCAGCAGCTTAGGCCTGGTTAGAGGGGACGAAAAACTGTTTTTT	-	TRBV13	TRBJ1-4	-
CASSHVGQGLGNTIYF	TGTGCCAGCAGCCACGTTGGACAGGGTCTTGGAAACACCATATATTTT	-	TRBV14	TRBJ1-3	TRBD1
CASSPGQGNYEQYF	TGTGCCAGCAGCCCGGGACAGGGTAACTACGAGCAGTACTTC	-	TRBV11-2	TRBJ2-7	TRBD1
CASTNPRLGAGALHF	TGTGCCAGCACCAACCCTCGACTGGGTGCGGGGGCCCTCCACTTT	-	TRBV5-5	TRBJ1-6	-
CASSYSTGVGTEAFF	TGTGCCAGCAGTTACTCGACGGGGGTAGGCACTGAAGCTTTCTTT	-	TRBV6-5	TRBJ1-1	-